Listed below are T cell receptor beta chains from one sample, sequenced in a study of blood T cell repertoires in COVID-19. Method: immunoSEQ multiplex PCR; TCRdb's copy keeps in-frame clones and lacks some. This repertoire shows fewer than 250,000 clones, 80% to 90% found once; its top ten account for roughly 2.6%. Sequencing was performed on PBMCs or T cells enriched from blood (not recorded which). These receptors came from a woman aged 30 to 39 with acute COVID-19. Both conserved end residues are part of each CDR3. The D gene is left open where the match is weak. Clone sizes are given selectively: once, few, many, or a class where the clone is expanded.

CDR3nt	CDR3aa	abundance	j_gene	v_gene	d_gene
TGTGCCAGCAGCCCCGCGCGCTCCTATGGCTACACCTTC	CASSPARSYGYTF	-	TRBJ1-2	TRBV5-6	-
TGTGCCAGCAGCTTAGCGCCAGGGGGTGGCTACACCTTC	CASSLAPGGGYTF	-	TRBJ1-2	TRBV7-6	TRBD1
TGTGCCAGCAGTACCGGGTATGGCTACACCTTC	CASSTGYGYTF	-	TRBJ1-2	TRBV27	-
TGTGCCAGCAGCAACCACCCAGGGGGCACGAACACCGGGGAGCTGTTTTTT	CASSNHPGGTNTGELFF	-	TRBJ2-2	TRBV27	TRBD1
TGTGCCAGCAGTGAAACTACTAGCGGGGGGCACAATGAGCAGTTCTTC	CASSETTSGGHNEQFF	-	TRBJ2-1	TRBV6-4	TRBD2
TGTGCCAGCAGCAACAGGGGTGCTGGAAACACCATATATTTT	CASSNRGAGNTIYF	-	TRBJ1-3	TRBV28	TRBD1
TGTGCCAGCACCCTGGCCACTGAAGCTTTCTTT	CASTLATEAFF	-	TRBJ1-1	TRBV12-3/TRBV12-4	-
TGTGCCAGCAGCCAAGGGCAGGGGATTAGCTATGGCTACACCTTC	CASSQGQGISYGYTF	-	TRBJ1-2	TRBV4-2	-
TGTGCCAGCAGTTACCTCGGGGGTGGGGAGACCCAGTACTTC	CASSYLGGGETQYF	-	TRBJ2-5	TRBV6-5	-
TGTGCCAGCAGCTCCCCACAGGGGCGAAATGGCTACACCTTC	CASSSPQGRNGYTF	-	TRBJ1-2	TRBV11-2	TRBD1
TGTGCATCGCACGCAGGGGGCTCCTACGAGCAGTACTTC	CASHAGGSYEQYF	-	TRBJ2-7	TRBV30	TRBD1
TGTGCCAGCAGACCCATGGGGGACAGGGTTGGTGAGACCCAGTACTTC	CASRPMGDRVGETQYF	-	TRBJ2-5	TRBV2	TRBD1
TGTGCCAGCAGCCAACCCGACAGGGGAAGCTATGGCTACACCTTC	CASSQPDRGSYGYTF	-	TRBJ1-2	TRBV6-5	TRBD1
TGTGCCAGCAGCCAAGGAGCGGGGGGCCCCCTGGGGGACTTC	CASSQGAGGPLGDF	-	TRBJ2-5	TRBV4-2	TRBD2
TGCAGCGTAGGACAGGGGGAAAACCCTGAAGCTTTCTTT	CSVGQGENPEAFF	-	TRBJ1-1	TRBV29-1	TRBD1
TGTGCCAGCAGCGGGACAGGGCTGGGCTATGGCTACACCTTC	CASSGTGLGYGYTF	-	TRBJ1-2	TRBV6-5	TRBD1
TGTGCCAGCTCACCACCGAGGGCTGGAGAGACCCAGTACTTC	CASSPPRAGETQYF	-	TRBJ2-5	TRBV18	-
TGTGCCAGCAGCCTCTACCCCCGGAGAGGGGGCATCTACGAGCAGTACTTC	CASSLYPRRGGIYEQYF	-	TRBJ2-7	TRBV3-1/TRBV3-2	TRBD1
TGTGCCAGCAGCCCCAACGGACTAGCGTCGGATACGCAGTATTTT	CASSPNGLASDTQYF	-	TRBJ2-3	TRBV11-3	TRBD2
TGTGCCAGCAGCTTAGGACAGGGTCATCAGCCCCAGCATTTT	CASSLGQGHQPQHF	-	TRBJ1-5	TRBV5-6	TRBD1
TGTGCCAGCAGTCCACGCCCGCGACAGGGAGGTGCCAAAAACATTCAGTACTTC	CASSPRPRQGGAKNIQYF	-	TRBJ2-4	TRBV6-6	-
TGTGCCAGCAGTTACACTGCACCGGGACAGGGATATGGCTACACCTTC	CASSYTAPGQGYGYTF	-	TRBJ1-2	TRBV6-5	TRBD1
TGCAGCGTTGCCCCGGGACTAGGGGAGCAGTACTTC	CSVAPGLGEQYF	-	TRBJ2-7	TRBV29-1	TRBD2
TGTGCCAGCAGCTTAGGAGGGGGTGGAGAGACCCAGTACTTC	CASSLGGGGETQYF	-	TRBJ2-5	TRBV7-9	-
TGTGCCAGCAGCCCCCAGTCTAGCGGGGGGGCCAATGACATTCAGTACTTC	CASSPQSSGGANDIQYF	-	TRBJ2-4	TRBV7-2	TRBD2
TGCGCCAGCGGTGAGGGGACAGTTGAAGAAAAACTGTTTTTT	CASGEGTVEEKLFF	-	TRBJ1-4	TRBV10-1	TRBD1
TGTGCCAGCAGCTTGGCCATTGTAGAAGGGGCCACTGAAGCTTTCTTT	CASSLAIVEGATEAFF	-	TRBJ1-1	TRBV5-8	-
TGTGCCAGTAGTATTAGGATAGCGGGGCGGGATACGCAGTATTTT	CASSIRIAGRDTQYF	-	TRBJ2-3	TRBV19	TRBD2
TGTGCCAGCAGCTTTTTAGCGGGGAACGCTCAAGAGACCCAGTACTTC	CASSFLAGNAQETQYF	-	TRBJ2-5	TRBV5-6	TRBD2
TGCAGCGCCAAACAGTCGTGGTTCACTGAAGCTTTCTTT	CSAKQSWFTEAFF	-	TRBJ1-1	TRBV29-1	-
TGTGCCTGGTCCCCCCTACGGTTGAGGAACACTGAAGCTTTCTTT	CAWSPLRLRNTEAFF	-	TRBJ1-1	TRBV30	-
TGTGCCAGCAGTTCGCAGGGTGGAAACACCATATATTTT	CASSSQGGNTIYF	-	TRBJ1-3	TRBV27	-
TGTGCCATCAGTGGGACAGGGTTCTATGGCTACACCTTC	CAISGTGFYGYTF	-	TRBJ1-2	TRBV10-3	TRBD1
TGCGCCAGCAGTCTCAAGCTCCGGGACAGGGGTGACAATCAGCCCCAGCATTTT	CASSLKLRDRGDNQPQHF	few	TRBJ1-5	TRBV23-1	TRBD1
TGTGCCAGCAGCCGATTACAGGGGAACACTGAAGCTTTCTTT	CASSRLQGNTEAFF	-	TRBJ1-1	TRBV7-9	-
TGCGCCAGCAGCCAATCCACGGGACTAGCGCACAATGAGCAGTTCTTC	CASSQSTGLAHNEQFF	-	TRBJ2-1	TRBV4-1	TRBD2
TGCGCCAGCAGCTTTATCTCAGGGTTTGGTGGCTACACCTTC	CASSFISGFGGYTF	few	TRBJ1-2	TRBV5-1	-
TGTGCCAGCAGCTTCTCTGGCGGGGGGGTGGACAATGAGCAGTTCTTC	CASSFSGGGVDNEQFF	-	TRBJ2-1	TRBV7-8	TRBD2
TGCGCCAGCAGCCAAGCCAGCGGGGACACAGATACGCAGTATTTT	CASSQASGDTDTQYF	-	TRBJ2-3	TRBV4-3	TRBD2
TGTGCCAGCAGCTTATTTGCCCAGGGTGGGATCGACGAGCAGTACTTC	CASSLFAQGGIDEQYF	-	TRBJ2-7	TRBV11-2	-
TGTGCCAGCAGGCAGAATACCTACAATGAGCAGTTCTTC	CASRQNTYNEQFF	once	TRBJ2-1	TRBV3-1/TRBV3-2	-
TGTGCCAGCAGTCCTGCGGGGACTAGGACTGAAGCTTTCTTT	CASSPAGTRTEAFF	-	TRBJ1-1	TRBV6-5	-
TGTGCCAGCAGCTGGGAAAGGGGATCGTTCCACAACATTCAGTACTTC	CASSWERGSFHNIQYF	-	TRBJ2-4	TRBV7-9	-
TGTGCCAGCAGTCTACAGGGGAAGGGCGCTGAAGCTTTCTTT	CASSLQGKGAEAFF	-	TRBJ1-1	TRBV6-5	TRBD1
TGTGCCAGCAGCTCGGCTTGGGACAGGGAAAATCAGCCCCAGCATTTT	CASSSAWDRENQPQHF	-	TRBJ1-5	TRBV7-2	TRBD1
TGTGCCAGCAGGCCCGGGACAGGGGTTGAAAAACTGTTTTTT	CASRPGTGVEKLFF	-	TRBJ1-4	TRBV2	TRBD1
TGCGCCAGCCGCGTCCGGGTTGACACTGAAGCTTTCTTT	CASRVRVDTEAFF	-	TRBJ1-1	TRBV5-1	-
TGCGCCAGCAGCCAAAACAGGGGGGACACTGAAGCTTTCTTT	CASSQNRGDTEAFF	-	TRBJ1-1	TRBV4-1	TRBD1
TGTGCCAGCAGTGACGTCCCGGGACAGGGATTCTTCGGCTACACCTTC	CASSDVPGQGFFGYTF	-	TRBJ1-2	TRBV6-1	TRBD1
TGTGCCAGTAGTATAGATCATGAATGGGGGCTCAATGAGCAGTTCTTC	CASSIDHEWGLNEQFF	-	TRBJ2-1	TRBV19	-
TGTGCCAGCAATCCGGGGAGCTATGGCTACACCTTC	CASNPGSYGYTF	-	TRBJ1-2	TRBV6-5	-
TGTGCCAGCAGTCCTGCCGGGAGCTCCTACGAGCAGTACTTC	CASSPAGSSYEQYF	once	TRBJ2-7	TRBV5-4	-
TGTGCCAGCTCACCAGTCTACAGGAAGAGTAATCAGCCCCAGCATTTT	CASSPVYRKSNQPQHF	few	TRBJ1-5	TRBV18	-
TGCGCCAGCAGCTGGACTAGCGGGGGTAGCAATGAGCAGTTCTTC	CASSWTSGGSNEQFF	-	TRBJ2-1	TRBV5-1	TRBD2
TGTGCCAGCAACCGACTAGTTTCCTACGAGCAGTACTTC	CASNRLVSYEQYF	-	TRBJ2-7	TRBV7-9	-
TGTGCCAGCAGTTCAGCGGGGGCCTACGGGGAGCAGTACTTC	CASSSAGAYGEQYF	-	TRBJ2-7	TRBV2	TRBD2
TGCGCCAGCAGCCAGGGACTAGCGATAGGGGGGTCCCAGTACTTC	CASSQGLAIGGSQYF	-	TRBJ2-5	TRBV4-1	TRBD2
TGTGCCAGCAGCCCTCGCGGCGGCTCCTACGAGCAGTACTTC	CASSPRGGSYEQYF	few	TRBJ2-7	TRBV7-9	-
TGCGCCAGCAGCCAAGAAGGGACAGGACCCTACGAGCAGTACTTC	CASSQEGTGPYEQYF	-	TRBJ2-7	TRBV4-3	TRBD1
TGCGCCAGCAGCCACGGGACAGGGTCCAATCAGCCCCAGCATTTT	CASSHGTGSNQPQHF	few	TRBJ1-5	TRBV4-3	TRBD1